This TCR beta chain derives from a study of blood T cell repertoires in COVID-19. Study-wide context: COVID-19 samples, acute and convalescent, were from the United States, Italy and Spain. In each case, the material was cDNA or gDNA derived from T cells, B-cell-depleted T cells, or PBMCs.

The CDR3 is 15 amino acids. Germline CDR1 SNHLY, CDR2 FYNNEI. J gave up 3 bases and V 3 bases, and 7 bases lay outside the gene matches. The repertoire was sequenced with immunoSEQ multiplex PCR; TCRdb's copy has only in-frame clones and lacks some. This table has just over 650,000 clones, about 87% appearing once. This clone was counted only a few times. Source material: peripheral blood. The chain joins TRBV2 to TRBJ1-2; TRBD1 aligns across 7 bases. The receptor comes from a woman between 18 and 29 years old with acute or convalescent COVID-19. The CDR3 DNA sequence: TGTGCCAGCAGTGACCCGGGACAGTCGCACTATGGCTACACCTTC. It specifies CASSDPGQSHYGYTF.